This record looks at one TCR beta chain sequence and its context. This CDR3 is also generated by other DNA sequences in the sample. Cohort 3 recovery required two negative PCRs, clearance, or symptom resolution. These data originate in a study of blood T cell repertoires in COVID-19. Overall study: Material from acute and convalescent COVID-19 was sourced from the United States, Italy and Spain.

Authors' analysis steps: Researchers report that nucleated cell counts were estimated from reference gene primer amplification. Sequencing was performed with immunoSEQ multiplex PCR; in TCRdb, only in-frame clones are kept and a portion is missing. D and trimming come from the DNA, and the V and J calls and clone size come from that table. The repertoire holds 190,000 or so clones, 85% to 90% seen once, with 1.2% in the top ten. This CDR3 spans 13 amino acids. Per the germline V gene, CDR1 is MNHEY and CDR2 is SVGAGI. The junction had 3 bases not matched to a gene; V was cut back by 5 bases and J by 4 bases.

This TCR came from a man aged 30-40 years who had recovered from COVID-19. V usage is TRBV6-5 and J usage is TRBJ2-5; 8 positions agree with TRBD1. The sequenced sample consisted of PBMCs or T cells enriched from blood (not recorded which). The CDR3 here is CASSTGGPETQYF. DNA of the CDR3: TGTGCCAGCAGTACAGGGGGGCCAGAGACCCAGTACTTC.